This T cell receptor beta chain is drawn from a study of PD-1 blockade in classical Hodgkin lymphoma. About the research overall: It was nivolumab at 3 mg/kg, given intravenously every 2 weeks, that patients received.

The germline gives CDR1 SGHDT, CDR2 YYEEEE. Trimming stripped 1 base from V and 2 bases from J, with 4 bases between. This CDR3 has 12 amino acids. This clone was recorded only once. Its antigen is undetermined. Time point given: cycle 4 day 1 (C4D1), after more than 5 weeks of nivolumab. Exposure to brentuximab vedotin varied, and each patient had relapsed following autologous stem cell transplantation. Sequencing was performed with immunoSEQ multiplex PCR; in TCRdb, only in-frame clones are kept and a portion is missing. Here the sample spans approximately 110,000 clones, approximately 90% being singletons. Study results and caveats: Diversity in CD4+ TCRs, unlike that measured in CD8+ TCRs, had risen significantly by C4D1. The study reported lower baseline TCR diversity in newly diagnosed patients than in healthy donors. Exclusion removed patients who began nivolumab under 1 year after ASCT.

The source material was peripheral blood mononuclear cells (PBMCs), sampled before the fourth cycle of nivolumab. The receptor was isolated from a human donor with classical Hodgkin lymphoma. The genes are TRBV5-6 and TRBJ2-7; no definite D call. The CDR3 loop is CASSLSAYEQYF. In DNA form, the CDR3 reads TGTGCCAGCAGCTTGAGTGCCTACGAGCAGTACTTC.